This T cell receptor (beta chain) was identified in a study of T-cell memory formation after mild COVID-19. As for the study in general: TCR clustering was largely donor specific.

This clonotype has just a few counts. Antigen specificity is unknown. Study-level findings and limits: Researchers report contracting CD4+ clones mostly in CM and EM, with CD8+ clones in EMRA.

One entry per CDR3 protein, called by TCRdb with MiXCR from the 5' RACE reads. The sample holds roughly 310,000 distinct CDR3 sequences, about a sixth seen once. The V gene's germline CDR1 is SGHTA and CDR2 FQGNSA. The CDR3 runs 15 residues. The V gene lost 4 bases and the J gene lost 4 bases, with 14 bases spanning the gap. The chain has TRBV7-2 and TRBJ1-3; D gene ambiguous. Material for sequencing was PBMCs or a T cell subset sorted from them (not recorded which). This TCR derives from a man aged 18 to 29 who had mild COVID-19 (a few samples of this study predate the infection). Cell type and time point are not known. The CDR3, as DNA: TGTGCCAGCAGCTATGGGCCCTCGGGCGGAAACACCATATATTTT. Amino acid sequence: CASSYGPSGGNTIYF.